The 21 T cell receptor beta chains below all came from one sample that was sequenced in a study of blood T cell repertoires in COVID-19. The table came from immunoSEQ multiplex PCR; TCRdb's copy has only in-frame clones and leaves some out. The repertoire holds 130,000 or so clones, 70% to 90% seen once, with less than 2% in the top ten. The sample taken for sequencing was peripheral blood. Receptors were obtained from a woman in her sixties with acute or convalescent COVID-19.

DNA of the CDR3: TGCAGCGTTGACACCGGGGAATACGAGCAGTACTTC. Protein: CSVDTGEYEQYF. The V and J genes are TRBV29-1 and TRBJ2-7, with D perhaps TRBD2 (5 bases). The V gene lost 3 bases and the J gene lost 4 bases, with 10 bases spanning the gap. This CDR3 is built from 12 residues. The germline V gene has CDR1 SQVTM and CDR2 ANQGSEA.

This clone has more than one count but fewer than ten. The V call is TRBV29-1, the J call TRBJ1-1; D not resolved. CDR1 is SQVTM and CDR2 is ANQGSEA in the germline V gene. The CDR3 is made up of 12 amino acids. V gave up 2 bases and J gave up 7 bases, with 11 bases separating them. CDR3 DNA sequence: TGCAGCGTTGAATGGGCCGGCCGTGAAGCTTTCTTT. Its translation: CSVEWAGREAFF.

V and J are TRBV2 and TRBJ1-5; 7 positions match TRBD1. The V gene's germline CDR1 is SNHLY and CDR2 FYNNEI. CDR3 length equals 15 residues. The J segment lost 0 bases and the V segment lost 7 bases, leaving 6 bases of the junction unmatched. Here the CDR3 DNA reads TGTGCCAGCACGACAGGGAGAAATAGCAATCAGCCCCAGCATTTT. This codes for CASTTGRNSNQPQHF.

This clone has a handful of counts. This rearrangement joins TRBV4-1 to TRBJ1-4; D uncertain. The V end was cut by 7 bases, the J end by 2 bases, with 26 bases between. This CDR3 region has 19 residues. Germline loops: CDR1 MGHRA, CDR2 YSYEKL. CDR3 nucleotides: TGCGCCAGCAAACGCTTCCCGCGAGAAGGAGGCGTTACTAATGAAAAACTGTTTTTT. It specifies CASKRFPREGGVTNEKLFF.

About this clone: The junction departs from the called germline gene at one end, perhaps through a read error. The CDR3 DNA reads TGTGCTAGCAGCTTAGGAGGAGTAGAAACGGAGACCCAGTACTTC. This translates into CASSLGGVETETQYF. V gene TRBV7-7 combines with J gene TRBJ2-5; D is possibly TRBD2 (5 bases). The CDR3 is 15 amino acids. CDR1 and CDR2 from the germline V gene are SSHAT and FNYEAQ (reference sequence). The variable domain in full, with the rest retrieved from reference TRBV7-7 and TRBJ2-5, is GAGVSQSPRYKVTKRGQDVTLRCDPISSHATLYWYQQALGQGPEFLTYFNYEAQPDKSGLPSDRFSAERPEGSISTLTIQRTEQRDSAMYRCASSLGGVETETQYFGPGTRLLVL.

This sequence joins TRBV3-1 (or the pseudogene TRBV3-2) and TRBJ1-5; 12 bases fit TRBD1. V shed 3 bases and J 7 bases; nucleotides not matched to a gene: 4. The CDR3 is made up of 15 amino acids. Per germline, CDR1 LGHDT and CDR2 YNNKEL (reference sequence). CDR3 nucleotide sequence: TGTGCCAGCAGCCAGGGGACAGGGGGCGTACAGCCCCAGCATTTT. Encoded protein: CASSQGTGGVQPQHF.

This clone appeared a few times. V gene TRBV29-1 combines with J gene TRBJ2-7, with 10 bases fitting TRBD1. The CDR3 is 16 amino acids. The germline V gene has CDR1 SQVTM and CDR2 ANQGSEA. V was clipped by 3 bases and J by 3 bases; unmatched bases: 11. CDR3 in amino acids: CSVDLGGTGASYEQYF. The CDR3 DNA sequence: TGCAGCGTTGACCTTGGAGGGACAGGGGCCAGCTACGAGCAGTACTTC.

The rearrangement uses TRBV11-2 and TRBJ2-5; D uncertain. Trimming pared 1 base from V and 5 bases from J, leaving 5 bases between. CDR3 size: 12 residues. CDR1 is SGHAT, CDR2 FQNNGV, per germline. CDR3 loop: CASSLALETQYF. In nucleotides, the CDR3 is TGTGCCAGCAGCTTAGCTTTGGAGACCCAGTACTTC.

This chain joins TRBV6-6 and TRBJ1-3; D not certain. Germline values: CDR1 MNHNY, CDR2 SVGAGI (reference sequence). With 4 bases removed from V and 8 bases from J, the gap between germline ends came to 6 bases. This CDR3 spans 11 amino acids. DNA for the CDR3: TGTGCCAGCAGTTCCCCGGACACCATATATTTT. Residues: CASSSPDTIYF.

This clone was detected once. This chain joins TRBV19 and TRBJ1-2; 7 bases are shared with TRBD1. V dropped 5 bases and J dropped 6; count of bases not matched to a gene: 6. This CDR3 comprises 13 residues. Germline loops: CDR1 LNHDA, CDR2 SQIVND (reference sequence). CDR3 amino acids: CASSVTGVDGYTF. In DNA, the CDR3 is TGTGCCAGTAGTGTTACAGGGGTCGATGGCTACACCTTC. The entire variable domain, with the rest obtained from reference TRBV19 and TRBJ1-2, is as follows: DGGITQSPKYLFRKEGQNVTLSCEQNLNHDAMYWYRQDPGQGLRLIYYSQIVNDFQKGDIAEGYSVSREKKESFPLTVTSAQKNPTAFYLCASSVTGVDGYTFGSGTRLTVV.

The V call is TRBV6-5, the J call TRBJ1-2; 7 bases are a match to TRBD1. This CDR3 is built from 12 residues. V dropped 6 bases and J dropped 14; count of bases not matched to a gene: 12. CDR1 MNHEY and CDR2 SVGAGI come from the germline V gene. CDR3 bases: TGTGCCAGCAGACCTACAGACAGGGATTGGACCTTC. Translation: CASRPTDRDWTF.

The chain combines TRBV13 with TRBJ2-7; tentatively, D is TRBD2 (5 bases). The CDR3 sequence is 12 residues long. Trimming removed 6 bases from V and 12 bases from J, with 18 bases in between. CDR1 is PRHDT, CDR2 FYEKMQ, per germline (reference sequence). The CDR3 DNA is TGTGCCAGCAGTCCTAACCGGGGATCGAGGTACTTC. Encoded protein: CASSPNRGSRYF. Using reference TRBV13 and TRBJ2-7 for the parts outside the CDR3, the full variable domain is AAGVIQSPRHLIKEKRETATLKCYPIPRHDTVYWYQQGPGQDPQFLISFYEKMQSDKGSIPDRFSAQQFSDYHSELNMSSLELGDSALYFCASSPNRGSRYFGPGTRLTVT.

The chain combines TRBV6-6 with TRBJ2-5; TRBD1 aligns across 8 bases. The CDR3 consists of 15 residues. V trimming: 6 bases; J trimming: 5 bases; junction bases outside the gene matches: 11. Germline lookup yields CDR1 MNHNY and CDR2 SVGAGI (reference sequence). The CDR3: CASSFDRGVRETQYF. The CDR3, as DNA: TGTGCCAGCAGCTTCGACAGGGGTGTTAGGGAGACCCAGTACTTC.

This CDR3 reads CASSFRTGRNTGELFF. CDR3 nucleotides: TGTGCCAGCAGCTTTCGGACAGGGCGGAACACCGGGGAGCTGTTTTTT. The chain has TRBV5-6 and TRBJ2-2; 8 positions match TRBD1. CDR1 SGHDT and CDR2 YYEEEE come from the germline V gene. Germline trimming cut 2 bases from V and 1 base from J; bases unmatched to any gene: 4. This CDR3 contains 16 residues.

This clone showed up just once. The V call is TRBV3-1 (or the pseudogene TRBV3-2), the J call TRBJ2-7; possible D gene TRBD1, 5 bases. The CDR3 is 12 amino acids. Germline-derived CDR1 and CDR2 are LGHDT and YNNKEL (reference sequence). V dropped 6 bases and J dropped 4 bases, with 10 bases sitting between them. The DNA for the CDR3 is TGTGCCAGCAGTCAATACAGGTACGAGCAGTACTTC. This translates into CASSQYRYEQYF.

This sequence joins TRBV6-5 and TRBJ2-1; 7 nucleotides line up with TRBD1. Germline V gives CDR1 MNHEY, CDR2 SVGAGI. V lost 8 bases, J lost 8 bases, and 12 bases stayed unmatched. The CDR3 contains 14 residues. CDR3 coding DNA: TGTGCCAGCGGAGGCGGCAGGGGGAGCGATGAGCAGTTCTTC. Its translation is CASGGGRGSDEQFF.

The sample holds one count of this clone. CDR3 in amino acids: CASSLADRGTEQYF. The CDR3 coding sequence is TGCGCCAGCAGCTTGGCCGACAGGGGAACCGAGCAGTACTTC. V and J are TRBV5-1 and TRBJ2-7, with TRBD1 identical over 8 bases. The germline V gene has CDR1 SGHRS and CDR2 YFSETQ. The trim removed 0 bases at V and 6 bases at J, leaving 5 bases unmatched. The CDR3 has 14 amino acids. The full variable domain, completed using reference TRBV5-1 and TRBJ2-7, is KAGVTQTPRYLIKTRGQQVTLSCSPISGHRSVSWYQQTPGQGLQFLFEYFSETQRNKGNFPGRFSGRQFSNSRSEMNVSTLELGDSALYLCASSLADRGTEQYFGPGTRLTVT.

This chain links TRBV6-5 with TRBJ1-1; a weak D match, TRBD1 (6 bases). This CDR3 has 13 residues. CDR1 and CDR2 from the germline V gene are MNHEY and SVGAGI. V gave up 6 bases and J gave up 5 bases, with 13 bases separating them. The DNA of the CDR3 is TGTGCCAGCAGCGCCTGGCAGGGGACTGAAGCTTTCTTT. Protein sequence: CASSAWQGTEAFF.

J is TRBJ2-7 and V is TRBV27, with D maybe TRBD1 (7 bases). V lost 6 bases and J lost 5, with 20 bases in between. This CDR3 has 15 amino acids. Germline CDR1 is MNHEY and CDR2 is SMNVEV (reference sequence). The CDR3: CASREIQGGGHEQYF. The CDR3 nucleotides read TGTGCCAGCAGAGAAATTCAGGGGGGTGGCCACGAGCAGTACTTC.

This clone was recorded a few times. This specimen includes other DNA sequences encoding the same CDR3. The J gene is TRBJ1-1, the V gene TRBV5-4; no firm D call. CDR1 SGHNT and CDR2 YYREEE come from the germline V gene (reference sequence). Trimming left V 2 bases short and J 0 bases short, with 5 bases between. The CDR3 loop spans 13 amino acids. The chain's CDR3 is CASSFSVNTEAFF. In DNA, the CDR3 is TGTGCCAGCAGCTTTAGTGTGAACACTGAAGCTTTCTTT.

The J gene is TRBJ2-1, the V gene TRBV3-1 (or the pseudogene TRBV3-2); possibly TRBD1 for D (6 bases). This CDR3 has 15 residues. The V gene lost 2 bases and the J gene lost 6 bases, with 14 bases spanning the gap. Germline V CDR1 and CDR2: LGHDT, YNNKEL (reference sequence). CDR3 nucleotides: TGTGCCAGCAGCCAACAGGGGTGGGCGGGCAATGAGCAGTTCTTC. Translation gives CASSQQGWAGNEQFF.